This T cell receptor beta chain was observed in a study of blood T cell repertoires in COVID-19. Across the study: COVID-19 samples from acute and convalescent phases originated in the United States, Italy and Spain. Sources were T cells, B-cell-depleted T cells, or PBMCs; the material itself was cDNA or gDNA.

Per the study methods: Quantification of nucleated cells was approximated via reference gene primer amplification. Sequenced by immunoSEQ multiplex PCR; TCRdb stores in-frame clones only, minus some. The DNA gave D and trimming, while V, J and clone size come from that table. The table lists approximately 250,000 clones, around 82% of them singletons, with about 9.1% in the top ten. The length of the CDR3 is 14 residues. V lost 3 bases to trimming and J lost 6 bases, with 15 bases between them. The germline gives CDR1 SGHTA, CDR2 FQGNSA. Sequenced sample: peripheral blood. The V call is TRBV7-2, the J call TRBJ2-7, with D perhaps TRBD2 (5 bases). The receptor comes from a human donor in a cohort sampled during active COVID-19. CDR3 DNA sequence: TGTGCCAGCAGCTTTGGCGGCGGGTCTCGCGAGCAGTACTTC. Its protein is CASSFGGGSREQYF.